The 14 T cell receptor beta chains in this list originate from one sample, sequenced in a study of T cell repertoires in cytomegalovirus infection. Each CDR3 protein gets one entry after TCRdb re-called the reads with MiXCR. This table holds more than 250,000 distinct CDR3 sequences, approximately 14% found once. Material: PBMCs. These TCRs come from a human donor in good health (CMV status not recorded). Some clones in this sample may be carry-over from other donors' samples.

The table lists this clonotype with many counts. V and J are TRBV28 and TRBJ2-3, with 8 bases lining up with TRBD2. CDR1 and CDR2 from the germline V gene are MDHEN and SYDVKM. V lost 5 bases to trimming and J lost 0 bases; unmatched junction nucleotides: 4. The CDR3 runs to 15 residues. CDR3 nucleotides: TGTGCCAGCAGTCCTTCTAGCGGGAGCACAGATACGCAGTATTTT. The encoded protein is CASSPSSGSTDTQYF.

The chain employs TRBV14 and TRBJ1-1; D might be TRBD1 (6 bases). This CDR3 comprises 16 residues. The V gene lost 9 bases and the J gene lost 1 base, with 21 bases spanning the gap. The germline CDR1 and CDR2 sequences are SGHDN and FVKESK. The CDR3 DNA sequence: TGTGCCAGTCGGGGACCAGGGGACGCGTGGAACACTGAAGCTTTCTTT. It codes for CASRGPGDAWNTEAFF.

This chain connects TRBV28 to TRBJ1-2; tentatively, D is TRBD1 (5 bases). Germline loops: CDR1 MDHEN, CDR2 SYDVKM. V lost 8 bases and J lost 6, with 10 bases in between. The CDR3 spans 11 residues. DNA of the CDR3: TGTGCCAGCTTTGGGACGGATGGCTACACCTTC. As protein: CASFGTDGYTF.

This clonotype showed up many times. The J gene is TRBJ1-4, the V gene TRBV7-6; perhaps TRBD1 as D (5 bases). The CDR3 is 14 amino acids. Trimming took 4 bases from V and 7 from J, leaving 13 bases between them. Germline loops: CDR1 SGHVS, CDR2 FNYEAQ. The CDR3: CASSWDGGTEKLFF. In DNA, the CDR3 is TGTGCCAGCAGCTGGGACGGCGGCACTGAAAAACTGTTTTTT.

In regard to this clonotype: One base away lies a much larger clone, so this may be a sequencing read error. No conserved phenylalanine or tryptophan is present at the end of the CDR3, so a read error is the likely explanation. The chain joins TRBV7-2 to TRBJ1-5, with TRBD1 as a possible D gene (5 bases). There are 14 residues in the CDR3. Germline assignment: CDR1 SGHTA and CDR2 FQGNSA. V lost 2 bases to trimming and J lost 4 bases, with 9 bases between them. Written as DNA, the CDR3 is TGTGCCAGCAGCTTAAGACAGCTTAATCAGCCCCAGCATTCT. Its translation: CASSLRQLNQPQHS.

The V gene is TRBV20-1, the J gene TRBJ2-1, with 10 bases identical to TRBD2. Germline lookup yields CDR1 DFQATT and CDR2 SNEGSKA (reference sequence). Unmatched junction bases numbered 6, after V lost 1 base and J lost 6 bases. The CDR3 consists of 15 residues. CDR3 nucleotides: TGCAGTGCTAGAGTAATAGCGGGGGGACTCAATGAGCAGTTCTTC. It specifies CSARVIAGGLNEQFF.

This clonotype was seen at least ten times. The V gene is TRBV4-1, the J gene TRBJ1-4; 7 nucleotides match TRBD1. Trimming took 1 base from V and 8 from J; bases not matched to a gene: 10. The CDR3 extends over 16 amino acids. Germline lookup yields CDR1 MGHRA and CDR2 YSYEKL. CDR3 DNA: TGCGCCAGCAGCCAAGGCCCCAACCGGGACAGAGAAAAACTGTTTTTT. Protein: CASSQGPNRDREKLFF.

This chain connects TRBV3-1 to TRBJ2-1; D might be TRBD1 or TRBD2, each matching 6 bases. V was shortened by 2 bases and J by 2 bases, with 13 bases between the two germline ends. CDR3 length: 16 residues. Germline CDR1 LGHDT, CDR2 YNNKEL (reference sequence). The DNA for the CDR3 is TGTGCCAGCAGCCAATTAGGGGGAGGAGCCTACAATGAGCAGTTCTTC. Its translation is CASSQLGGGAYNEQFF.

There are a few counts of this clonotype. J is TRBJ2-7 and V is TRBV28; either TRBD1 or TRBD2 may supply D (5 bases each). The germline V and J ends were trimmed by 8 bases and 3 bases, with 11 bases remaining between them. There are 12 residues in the CDR3. From germline, CDR1 is MDHEN and CDR2 SYDVKM. The CDR3 region has the DNA TGTGCCAGCCGGGACCCGGGCTACGAGCAGTACTTC. It is translated as CASRDPGYEQYF.

A word on this clonotype: Being one base from a much bigger clone, this may be a read error. The chain couples TRBV6-1 to TRBJ2-1; possibly TRBD1 or TRBD2 for D (5 bases each). The V gene's germline CDR1 is MNHNS and CDR2 SASEGT. The CDR3 runs to 14 residues. The V end was cut by 7 bases, the J end by 7 bases, with 17 bases between. The CDR3 protein is CASTPGKGFNEQFF. The CDR3 region has the DNA TGTGCCAGCACCCCCGGGAAGGGGTTTAATGAGCAGTTCTTC.

This clonotype was seen repeatedly, ten times or more. CDR3 DNA sequence: TGTGCCAGCAGCCAGAGGACAGGGGGGACAGATACGCAGTATTTT. Translated: CASSQRTGGTDTQYF. The rearrangement uses TRBV14 and TRBJ2-3, with 10 bases fitting TRBD1. There are 15 residues in the CDR3. In germline, CDR1 is SGHDN, CDR2 FVKESK. V lost 3 bases to trimming and J lost 3 bases; unmatched junction nucleotides: 3.

The rearrangement uses TRBV20-1 and TRBJ1-3; D remains ambiguous. V lost 0 bases to trimming and J lost 4 bases, with 13 bases between them. CDR1 is DFQATT and CDR2 is SNEGSKA in the germline V gene (reference sequence). CDR3 length: 15 amino acids. CDR3 sequence: CSARDFEKTGNTIYF. In DNA form, the CDR3 reads TGCAGTGCTAGAGATTTTGAAAAGACCGGAAACACCATATATTTT.

The chain uses TRBV10-3 and TRBJ2-3; TRBD2 matches at 9 bases. The CDR3 is 16 amino acids. The germline V gene has CDR1 ENHRY and CDR2 SYGVKD. J gave up 2 bases and V 4 bases, and 7 bases lay outside the gene matches. The chain's CDR3 is CAISGLAGAPTDTQYF. DNA for the CDR3: TGTGCCATCAGTGGTTTAGCGGGAGCCCCCACAGATACGCAGTATTTT.

This clonotype has more than one count but fewer than ten. The V call is TRBV4-2, the J call TRBJ2-1; D unclear. Trimming shortened V by 6 bases and J by 4 bases, and 16 bases separated the two germline ends. Germline CDR1 reads LGHNA; CDR2 reads YNFKEQ. The CDR3 runs 15 residues. CDR3 residues: CASSHNPTEYNEQFF. As DNA, the CDR3 is TGTGCCAGCAGTCACAACCCCACGGAGTACAATGAGCAGTTCTTC.